The 7 T cell receptor beta chains in this list originate from one sample, sequenced in a study of blood T cell repertoires in COVID-19. Assay used: immunoSEQ multiplex PCR; TCRdb lists only in-frame clones, some missing. The sample yields 90,000 to 140,000 clones, around four fifths seen once. The source material was peripheral blood. The receptor set was obtained from a woman in her 70s with acute or convalescent COVID-19.

The rearrangement joins TRBV12-5 to TRBJ2-7; D not certain. Germline CDR1 reads LGHNT; CDR2 reads FRNRAP. This CDR3 has 13 residues. The V and J ends lost 1 base and 0 bases respectively, with 4 bases between them. CDR3 bases: TGTGCTAGTGGTTTGGAGCCCTCCTACGAGCAGTACTTC. Protein: CASGLEPSYEQYF.

The count of this clone is one. The chain has TRBV7-9 and TRBJ1-4; 9 nucleotides line up with TRBD1. The V segment lost 5 bases and the J segment 8 bases; nucleotides outside the gene matches: 6. The CDR3 runs to 14 residues. Per the germline V gene, CDR1 is SEHNR and CDR2 is FQNEAQ (reference sequence). The CDR3 DNA reads as TGTGCCAGCAGCCGGGACAGGGAGGAGGAAAAACTGTTTTTT. This translates into CASSRDREEEKLFF.

In this sample, this clone turned up once. The rearrangement links TRBV9 to TRBJ2-2, with D possibly being TRBD1 (6 bases). The CDR3 is made up of 18 amino acids. Trimming took 2 bases from V and 3 from J, leaving 20 bases between them. CDR1 is SGDLS, CDR2 YYNGEE, per germline. In nucleotides, the CDR3 is TGTGCCAGCAGCGTTACTACTCTCGGGACAACTCACACCGGGGAGCTGTTTTTT. This codes for CASSVTTLGTTHTGELFF.

The chain carries TRBV7-9 and TRBJ1-2; 7 nucleotides line up with TRBD1. The CDR3 runs 16 residues. V gave up 5 bases and J gave up 6 bases; unmatched junction bases: 15. Germline-derived CDR1 and CDR2 are SEHNR and FQNEAQ (reference sequence). Written as DNA, the CDR3 is TGTGCCAGCAGCGTCCGACAGGGAAAGAGGGAAGATGGCTACACCTTC. Its protein is CASSVRQGKREDGYTF.

In this sample, this clone turned up once. The chain carries TRBV3-1 (or the pseudogene TRBV3-2) and TRBJ2-2, with 7 bases identical to TRBD1. This CDR3 region has 15 residues. In germline, CDR1 is LGHDT, CDR2 YNNKEL (reference sequence). V shed 3 bases, J shed 1 base, and the junction held 2 bases outside the gene matches. CDR3 sequence reads: CASSQRDRNTGELFF. For the CDR3, the DNA is TGTGCCAGCAGCCAGAGGGACAGGAACACCGGGGAGCTGTTTTTT.

This clone has a handful of counts. The chain joins TRBV5-1 to TRBJ2-2; D call uncertain. The germline V gene has CDR1 SGHRS and CDR2 YFSETQ. This CDR3 contains 14 residues. V shed 2 bases and J shed 7 bases, with 12 bases lying between them. CDR3 DNA sequence: TGCGCCAGCAGCTTTGACACAATAGGCGGGGAGCTGTTTTTT. Its translation is CASSFDTIGGELFF.

The table lists this clone with a few counts. CDR3 loop: CASSPEGSGNTIYF. The DNA for the CDR3 is TGCGCCAGCAGCCCGGAGGGCTCTGGAAACACCATATATTTT. The chain couples TRBV5-1 to TRBJ1-3; D remains ambiguous. Germline V gene sequence: CDR1 SGHRS, CDR2 YFSETQ. This CDR3 is 14 amino acids long. V was cut by 4 bases and J by 0 bases, with 8 bases left in between.